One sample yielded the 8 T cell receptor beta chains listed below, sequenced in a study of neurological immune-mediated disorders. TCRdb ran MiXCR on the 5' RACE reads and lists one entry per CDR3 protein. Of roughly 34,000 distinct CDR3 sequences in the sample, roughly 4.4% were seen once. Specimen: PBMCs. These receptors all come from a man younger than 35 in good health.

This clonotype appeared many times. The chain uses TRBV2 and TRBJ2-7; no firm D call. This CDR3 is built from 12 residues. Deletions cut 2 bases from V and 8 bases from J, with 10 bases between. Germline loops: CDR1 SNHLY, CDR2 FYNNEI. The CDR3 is CASSENVAQQYF. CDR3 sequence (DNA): TGTGCCAGCAGTGAAAACGTGGCCCAGCAGTACTTC.

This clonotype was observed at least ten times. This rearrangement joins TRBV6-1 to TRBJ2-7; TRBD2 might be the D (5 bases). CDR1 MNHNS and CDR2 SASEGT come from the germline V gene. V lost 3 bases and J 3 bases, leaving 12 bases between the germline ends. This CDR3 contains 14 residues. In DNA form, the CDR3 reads TGTGCCAGCAGTGAGTCGGGGAAGGACTACGAGCAGTACTTC. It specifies CASSESGKDYEQYF.

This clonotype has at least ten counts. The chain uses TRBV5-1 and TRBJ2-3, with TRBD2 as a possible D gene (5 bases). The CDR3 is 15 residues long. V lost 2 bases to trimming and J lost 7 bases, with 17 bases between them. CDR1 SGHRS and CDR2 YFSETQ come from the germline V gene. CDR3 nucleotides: TGCGCCAGCAGCTTTGAGGGTATGAGAACGAATACGCAGTATTTT. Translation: CASSFEGMRTNTQYF.

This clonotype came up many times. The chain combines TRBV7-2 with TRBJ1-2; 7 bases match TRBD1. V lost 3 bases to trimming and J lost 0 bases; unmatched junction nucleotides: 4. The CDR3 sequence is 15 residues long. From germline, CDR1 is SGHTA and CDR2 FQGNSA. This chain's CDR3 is CASSLAGTANYGYTF. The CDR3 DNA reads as TGTGCCAGCAGCTTGGCCGGGACAGCTAACTATGGCTACACCTTC.

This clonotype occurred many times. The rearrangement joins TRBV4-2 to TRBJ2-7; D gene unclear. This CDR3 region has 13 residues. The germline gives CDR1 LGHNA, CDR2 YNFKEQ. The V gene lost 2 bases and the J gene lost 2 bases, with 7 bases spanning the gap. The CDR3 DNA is TGTGCCAGCAGCCAAATACCTACCTACGAGCAGTACTTC. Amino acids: CASSQIPTYEQYF.

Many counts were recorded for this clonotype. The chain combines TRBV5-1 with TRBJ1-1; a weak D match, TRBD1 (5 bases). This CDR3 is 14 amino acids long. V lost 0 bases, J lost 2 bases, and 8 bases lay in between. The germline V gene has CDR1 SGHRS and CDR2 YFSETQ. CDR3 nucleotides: TGCGCCAGCAGCTTGGCGACAGATAACACTGAAGCTTTCTTT. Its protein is CASSLATDNTEAFF.

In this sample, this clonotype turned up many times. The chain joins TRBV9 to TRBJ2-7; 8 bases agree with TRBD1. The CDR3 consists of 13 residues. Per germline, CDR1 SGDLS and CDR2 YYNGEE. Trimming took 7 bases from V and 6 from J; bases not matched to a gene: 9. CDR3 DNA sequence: TGTGCCAGCGGCCGGAACAGGGGGTCCGAGCAGTACTTC. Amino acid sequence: CASGRNRGSEQYF.

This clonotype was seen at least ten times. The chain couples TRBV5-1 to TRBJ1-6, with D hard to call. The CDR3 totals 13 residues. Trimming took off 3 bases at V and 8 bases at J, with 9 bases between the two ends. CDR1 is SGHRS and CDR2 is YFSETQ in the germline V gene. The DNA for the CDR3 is TGCGCCAGCAGCTCGGACGGGTATTCACCCCTCCACTTT. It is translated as CASSSDGYSPLHF.